The rows below give T cell receptor beta chains drawn from one sample of a study of T cell responses to AZD1222 COVID-19 vaccine. Clones were sequenced by immunoSEQ multiplex PCR, and TCRdb holds only the in-frame ones, with some missing. The data contain 120,000 to 150,000 clones, under 95% of them singletons. The sequencing here drew on peripheral blood, taken on day 0 of AZD1222 vaccination. These receptors were taken from an adult in good health. CDR3s include the opening cysteine and the closing phenylalanine or tryptophan. The D gene is left open where the match is weak. A clone size is listed for some rows: how often the clone was seen (once, few, many), or a class if it is expanded.

>.|TRBJ2-2|.|TRBV19
TGTGCCAGTATGGCCAGGGGAAGGTCTCCCGGGGAGCTGTTTTTT
CASMARGRSPGELFF
>many|TRBJ2-3|TRBD2|TRBV4-2
TGTGCCAGCAGCCAAGATCCGACTAGCGGGAGTGGGGTTGGGCAGTATTTT
CASSQDPTSGSGVGQYF
>.|TRBJ2-7|.|TRBV30
TGTGCCTGGAGGGTTCGTTACTTC
CAWRVRYF
>.|TRBJ2-3|.|TRBV4-1
TGCGCCAGCAGCCGTCGGGATATTGATACAGATACGCAGTATTTT
CASSRRDIDTDTQYF
>.|TRBJ2-7|.|TRBV6-2/TRBV6-3
TGTGCCAGCAGTTACGAAGTCGGGCTGGGCAGCAGCTACGAGCAGTACTTC
CASSYEVGLGSSYEQYF
>.|TRBJ2-3|.|TRBV19
TGTGCCACGGCTAGGACGTCTAGCACAGATACGCAGTATTTT
CATARTSSTDTQYF
>once|TRBJ2-1|.|TRBV27
TGTGCCAGCAGCTTCATTGGCGCGGGAAATGAGCAGTTCTTC
CASSFIGAGNEQFF
>.|TRBJ2-1|.|TRBV3-1/TRBV3-2
TGTGCCAGCAGAGGGGCGCAGCAGAGCTCCTACAATGAGCAGTTCTTC
CASRGAQQSSYNEQFF
>.|TRBJ1-5|.|TRBV6-2/TRBV6-3
TGTGCCAGCAGTTATATGGGGCTCGGGGATCAGCCCCAGCATTTT
CASSYMGLGDQPQHF
>.|TRBJ2-7|.|TRBV5-6
TGTGCCAGCAGCTTCGGGACAAGCTACGAGCAGTACTTC
CASSFGTSYEQYF
>.|TRBJ2-1|.|TRBV11-2
TGTGCCAGCAGCCCCCCGGGGCCCTACAATGAGCAGTTCTTC
CASSPPGPYNEQFF
>.|TRBJ2-1|TRBD1|TRBV28
TGTAAGGAGCGGACAGGGAGACACAATGAGCAGTTCTTC
CKERTGRHNEQFF
>.|TRBJ1-5|.|TRBV19
TGTGCCAGTTCCGACAGACATAGCAATCAGCCCCAGCATTTT
CASSDRHSNQPQHF
>.|TRBJ1-2|.|TRBV12-3/TRBV12-4
TGTGCCAGCAGTTTTTCAGGGTCCGGCTACACCTTC
CASSFSGSGYTF
>.|TRBJ2-5|.|TRBV11-2
TGTGCCAGCAGCTTCCCCCCCAGATTAGAGACCCAGTACTTC
CASSFPPRLETQYF
>.|TRBJ2-7|TRBD2|TRBV7-2
TGTGCCAGCAACCCTAGGAGCGGGAGCTACGAGCAGTACTTC
CASNPRSGSYEQYF
>.|TRBJ2-5|TRBD2|TRBV9
TGTGCCAGCAGTCGGACTAGCGGGAGCCAAGAGACCCAGTACTTC
CASSRTSGSQETQYF
>.|TRBJ2-2|.|TRBV27
TGTGCCAGCAGTTTATGGGGCCGTGAGGGTGCCGGGGAGCTGTTTTTT
CASSLWGREGAGELFF
>.|TRBJ1-2|.|TRBV28
TGTGCCAGCGTTGAAAGGGGCAGGGACTATGGCTACACCTTC
CASVERGRDYGYTF
>.|TRBJ1-2|.|TRBV20-1
TGCAGTTGGTTGAACTATGGCTACACCTTC
CSWLNYGYTF
>many|TRBJ2-3|.|TRBV4-3
TGCGCCAGCAGCCAAGACAGGTTCGGGGCCCCAGATACGCAGTATTTT
CASSQDRFGAPDTQYF
>.|TRBJ1-4|.|TRBV7-9
TGTGCCAGCAGCGCATCAGGGAGCGGGTCTAATGAAAAACTGTTTTTT
CASSASGSGSNEKLFF
>once|TRBJ2-7|.|TRBV7-6
TGTGCCAGCAGCTTAGCGTTCGGCAGGGGCAACTACGAGCAGTACTTC
CASSLAFGRGNYEQYF
>.|TRBJ2-5|.|TRBV7-2
TGTGCCAGCAGCTTCCTTGGGCCAGAGACCCAGTACTTC
CASSFLGPETQYF
>.|TRBJ1-5|TRBD1|TRBV7-2
TGTGCCAGCAGCCCTGCCCCGGACAGGGATCAGCCCCAGCATTTT
CASSPAPDRDQPQHF
>.|TRBJ1-3|.|TRBV6-5
TGTGCCAGCAAAATGGGCAGGGGAAACACCATATATTTT
CASKMGRGNTIYF
>.|TRBJ2-7|TRBD2|TRBV19
TGTGCCAGTAGTCCCCAACTAGCGGGAGAGTACGAGCAGTACTTC
CASSPQLAGEYEQYF
>once|TRBJ2-3|.|TRBV9
TGTGCCAGCAGCTCGGGGGGTAGCCAGGGGGATACGCAGTATTTT
CASSSGGSQGDTQYF
>.|TRBJ1-5|.|TRBV6-5
TGTGCCAGCAGTTCAAGCAACAATCAGCCCCAGCATTTT
CASSSSNNQPQHF
>.|TRBJ2-3|TRBD2|TRBV12-5
TGTGCTAGTGGTTTGGCCCTCGGGACTAGGGGCGCCACAGATACGCAGTATTTT
CASGLALGTRGATDTQYF
>.|TRBJ1-5|.|TRBV6-5
TGTGCCAGCAGTTACTCGGGGAATTCAAATCAGCCCCAGCATTTT
CASSYSGNSNQPQHF